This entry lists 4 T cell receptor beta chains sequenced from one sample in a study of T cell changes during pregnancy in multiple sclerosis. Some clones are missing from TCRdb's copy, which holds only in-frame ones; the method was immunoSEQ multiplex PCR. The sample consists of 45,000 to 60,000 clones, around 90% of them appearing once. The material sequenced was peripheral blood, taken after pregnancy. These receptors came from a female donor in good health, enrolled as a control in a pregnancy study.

The CDR3 sequence is CASRKDPSGQMNTEAFF. In DNA form, the CDR3 reads TGCGCCAGCAGGAAAGACCCCTCGGGACAGATGAACACTGAAGCTTTCTTT. This chain joins TRBV5-1 and TRBJ1-1, with 7 positions matching TRBD1. Germline V gene lookup returns CDR1 SGHRS and CDR2 YFSETQ. This CDR3 contains 17 residues. V trimming: 5 bases; J trimming: 0 bases; junction bases outside the gene matches: 13.

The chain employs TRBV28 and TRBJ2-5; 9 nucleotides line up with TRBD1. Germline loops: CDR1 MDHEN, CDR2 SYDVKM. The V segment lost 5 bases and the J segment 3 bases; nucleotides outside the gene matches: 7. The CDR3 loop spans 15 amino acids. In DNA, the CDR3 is TGTGCCAGCAGTATACGTACAGGGGGCAAAGAGACCCAGTACTTC. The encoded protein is CASSIRTGGKETQYF.

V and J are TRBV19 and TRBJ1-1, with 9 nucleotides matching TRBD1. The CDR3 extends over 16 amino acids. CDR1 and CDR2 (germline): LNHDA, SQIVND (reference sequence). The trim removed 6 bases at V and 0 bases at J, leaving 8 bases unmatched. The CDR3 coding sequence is TGTGCCAGTAGGGGGACAGGGATAAATGTGAACACTGAAGCTTTCTTT. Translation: CASRGTGINVNTEAFF.

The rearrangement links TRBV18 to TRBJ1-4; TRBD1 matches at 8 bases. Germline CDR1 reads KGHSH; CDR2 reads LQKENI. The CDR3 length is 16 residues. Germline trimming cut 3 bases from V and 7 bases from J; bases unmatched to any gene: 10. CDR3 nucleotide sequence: TGTGCCAGCTCACCCCGGACAGGGAGTATTGGTGAAAAACTGTTTTTT. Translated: CASSPRTGSIGEKLFF.